The clone carrying this T cell receptor (beta chain) was observed many times. Diagnostic assessment was based on clinical symptoms, serum thyroxine and TRAb, thyroid ultrasound and orbital computed tomography. PBMCs were derived from 9.5 to 10 ml fresh peripheral blood. The CDR3 contains 19 residues. Trimming at V came to 8 bases and at J to 0 bases, leaving 15 bases not matched to a gene. Per germline, CDR1 SNHLY and CDR2 FYNNEI. The sample is drawn from a study of T cells in Graves' hyperthyroidism and ophthalmopathy. Looking at the study overall: Before any treatment, at initial diagnosis, peripheral blood was collected.

Using RNA transcripts as the source, TCR beta CDR3 regions were amplified. RT-PCR in the first round (using the HTBI primer set) targeted the TCR CDR3. TCRdb redid the calling of the multiplex PCR reads with MiXCR, one entry per CDR3 protein. The data show under 650,000 distinct CDR3 sequences, with around 15% seen just once and less than 4.5% held by the top ten. The receptor comes from a woman under 40 with Graves' hyperthyroidism. The chain joins TRBV2 to TRBJ2-1; 11 bases align to TRBD2. The sequenced sample consisted of blood. CDR3 protein: CASGTAGTSGTSSYNEQFF. The CDR3 coding sequence is TGTGCCAGCGGAACAGCCGGGACTAGCGGTACAAGCTCCTACAATGAGCAGTTCTTC. The whole variable domain, filled in from reference TRBV2 and TRBJ2-1, reads EPEVTQTPSHQVTQMGQEVILRCVPISNHLYFYWYRQILGQKVEFLVSFYNNEISEKSEIFDDQFSVERPDGSNFTLKIRSTKLEDSAMYFCASGTAGTSGTSSYNEQFFGPGTRLTVL.